This is a list of T cell receptor beta chains from one sample in a study of tumor-infiltrating lymphocytes in localized non-small cell lung cancer. Data came from immunoSEQ multiplex PCR; TCRdb stores just in-frame clones and leaves some out. The data contain 20,000 to 25,000 clones, 50% to 70% of them singletons. Sequencing was carried out using lung tumor tissue. These receptors came from a human donor with non-small cell lung cancer. CDR3s include the opening cysteine and the closing phenylalanine or tryptophan. D genes are given only for firm matches. For some rows the clone size is stated as once, few or many, or as a class when expanded; others skip it.

d_gene: -; j_gene: TRBJ1-5; abundance: few; v_gene: TRBV30; CDR3aa: CAWSDEASGQPQHF; CDR3nt: TGTGCCTGGAGCGACGAGGCTAGCGGTCAGCCCCAGCATTTT
d_gene: -; j_gene: TRBJ2-5; abundance: -; v_gene: TRBV18; CDR3aa: CASSPTQGGLQETQYF; CDR3nt: TGTGCCAGCTCACCAACCCAGGGGGGCCTCCAAGAGACCCAGTACTTC
d_gene: -; j_gene: TRBJ2-7; abundance: few; v_gene: TRBV27; CDR3aa: CASRPLPASYEQYF; CDR3nt: TGTGCCAGCAGACCATTACCGGCTTCCTACGAGCAGTACTTC
d_gene: TRBD2; j_gene: TRBJ2-7; abundance: few; v_gene: TRBV19; CDR3aa: CASSSGRAPYEQYF; CDR3nt: TGTGCCAGTAGTAGCGGGAGGGCCCCCTACGAGCAGTACTTC
d_gene: TRBD1; j_gene: TRBJ1-6; abundance: -; v_gene: TRBV4-2; CDR3aa: CASSPSSGQGNSPLHF; CDR3nt: TGTGCCAGCAGCCCGTCATCGGGACAGGGGAACTCACCCCTCCACTTT
d_gene: TRBD2; j_gene: TRBJ2-3; abundance: -; v_gene: TRBV5-1; CDR3aa: CASSRAGLKTDTQYF; CDR3nt: TGCGCCAGCAGTCGAGCGGGGTTGAAAACAGATACGCAGTATTTT
d_gene: -; j_gene: TRBJ2-2; abundance: -; v_gene: TRBV7-2; CDR3aa: CASSWGQTFTGELFF; CDR3nt: TGTGCCAGCAGCTGGGGACAAACTTTCACCGGGGAGCTGTTTTTT
d_gene: -; j_gene: TRBJ2-1; abundance: -; v_gene: TRBV27; CDR3aa: CASSLSPSRYNEQFF; CDR3nt: TGTGCCAGCAGTTTATCCCCCTCGAGGTACAATGAGCAGTTCTTC
d_gene: TRBD1; j_gene: TRBJ1-5; abundance: -; v_gene: TRBV2; CDR3aa: CASSISGGEQPQHF; CDR3nt: TGTGCCAGCAGTATTTCAGGGGGCGAGCAGCCCCAGCATTTT
d_gene: -; j_gene: TRBJ2-3; abundance: once; v_gene: TRBV7-9; CDR3aa: CASSRWATDTQYF; CDR3nt: TGTGCCAGCAGCCGATGGGCCACAGATACGCAGTATTTT
d_gene: -; j_gene: TRBJ2-6; abundance: -; v_gene: TRBV5-1; CDR3aa: CASSLEGKISGANVLTF; CDR3nt: TGCGCCAGCAGCTTGGAGGGAAAAATCTCTGGGGCCAACGTCCTGACTTTC
d_gene: TRBD2; j_gene: TRBJ2-3; abundance: -; v_gene: TRBV4-1; CDR3aa: CASSRRTSGTPPSTDTQYF; CDR3nt: TGCGCCAGCAGCCGACGGACTAGCGGGACTCCGCCTAGCACAGATACGCAGTATTTT
d_gene: -; j_gene: TRBJ2-5; abundance: few; v_gene: TRBV6-5; CDR3aa: CASSYEALQETQYF; CDR3nt: TGTGCCAGCAGTTACGAAGCGCTCCAAGAGACCCAGTACTTC
d_gene: -; j_gene: TRBJ2-3; abundance: -; v_gene: TRBV5-1; CDR3aa: CASSAAPTGFTDTQYF; CDR3nt: TGCGCCAGCAGCGCCGCTCCGACAGGATTCACAGATACGCAGTATTTT
d_gene: -; j_gene: TRBJ2-7; abundance: -; v_gene: TRBV11-2; CDR3aa: CASSRQGYEQYF; CDR3nt: TGTGCCAGCAGCCGCCAAGGCTACGAGCAGTACTTC
d_gene: -; j_gene: TRBJ1-1; abundance: -; v_gene: TRBV7-8; CDR3aa: CASSAPRWGAEAFF; CDR3nt: TGTGCCAGCAGCGCCCCCAGGTGGGGGGCTGAAGCTTTCTTT
d_gene: TRBD2; j_gene: TRBJ2-5; abundance: -; v_gene: TRBV7-2; CDR3aa: CASSSGSGETQYF; CDR3nt: TGTGCCAGCAGCTCGGGTAGCGGGGAGACCCAGTACTTC
d_gene: TRBD2; j_gene: TRBJ2-1; abundance: few; v_gene: TRBV2; CDR3aa: CASRGGTETNEQFF; CDR3nt: TGTGCCAGCAGGGGAGGGACTGAAACCAATGAGCAGTTCTTC
d_gene: TRBD1; j_gene: TRBJ1-1; abundance: once; v_gene: TRBV7-9; CDR3aa: CASSFSGTGGEEAFF; CDR3nt: TGTGCCAGCAGCTTTTCCGGGACAGGGGGGGAGGAAGCTTTCTTT
d_gene: -; j_gene: TRBJ2-5; abundance: -; v_gene: TRBV30; CDR3aa: CAWEGSGFVETQYF; CDR3nt: TGTGCCTGGGAAGGGTCGGGGTTTGTCGAGACCCAGTACTTC